What follows are 22 T cell receptor beta chains derived from one specimen sequenced in a study of CD8 T cells in ankylosing spondylitis. TCRdb re-analysed the 5' RACE reads in MiXCR, keeping a single row per CDR3 protein. The sample has 200,000 to 300,000 distinct CDR3 sequences; roughly 32% are singletons. Sequenced: blood, either unsorted or a sorted T cell fraction (not recorded which). The receptors here all came from a male donor with ankylosing spondylitis or in good health (not recorded which).

The chain employs TRBV7-2 and TRBJ2-5; 9 nucleotides align to TRBD2. Germline V gene data show CDR1 as SGHTA and CDR2 as FQGNSA. The CDR3 runs to 15 residues. Germline trimming cut 5 bases from V and 2 bases from J; bases unmatched to any gene: 6. The CDR3 region is CASSGLAGPQETQYF. The CDR3 bases are TGTGCCAGCAGCGGTCTAGCGGGGCCGCAAGAGACCCAGTACTTC.

The V call is TRBV20-1, the J call TRBJ1-1, with D maybe TRBD1 (6 bases). The CDR3 extends over 14 amino acids. Per germline, CDR1 DFQATT and CDR2 SNEGSKA (reference sequence). V gave up 3 bases and J gave up 7 bases, with 18 bases separating them. The chain's CDR3 is CSASGGGRRVEAFF. The CDR3 DNA sequence: TGCAGTGCTAGTGGGGGGGGCCGACGGGTTGAAGCTTTCTTT.

This clonotype was counted only a few times. The CDR3 coding sequence is TGCAGTGCTAGTAAGATGGCCCAACCCTACAATGAGCAGTTCTTC. Translation: CSASKMAQPYNEQFF. The chain has TRBV20-1 and TRBJ2-1; D remains unclear. The length of the CDR3 is 15 residues. Germline assignment: CDR1 DFQATT and CDR2 SNEGSKA (reference sequence). The V gene lost 3 bases and the J gene lost 2 bases, with 14 bases spanning the gap.

This clonotype was picked up many times. V usage is TRBV12-3 or TRBV12-4 and J usage is TRBJ2-5; D perhaps matches TRBD1 (6 bases). The CDR3 is 13 residues long. Trimming pared 0 bases from V and 4 bases from J, leaving 6 bases between. CDR3 amino acids: CASSLAGGETQYF. DNA of the CDR3: TGTGCCAGCAGTTTAGCAGGGGGAGAGACCCAGTACTTC.

A few counts support this clonotype. CDR3 in DNA: TGTGCCAGCAGCCAAGATCCCGTGGGCGCAAACTCCTACGAGCAGTACTTC. Translated, it gives CASSQDPVGANSYEQYF. V usage is TRBV4-2 and J usage is TRBJ2-7; D not resolved. V lost 0 bases, J lost 0 bases, and 15 bases lay in between. CDR1 is LGHNA, CDR2 YNFKEQ, per germline. CDR3 length equals 17 residues.

This clonotype came up a few times. The CDR3 bases are TGCAGTGCTAGGGGAGGGGGCCATCCTGAAGCTTTCTTT. Residues: CSARGGGHPEAFF. The chain is built from TRBV20-1 and TRBJ1-1, with 7 bases fitting TRBD1. J was trimmed by 6 bases and V by 3 bases; bases with no gene match: 7. The CDR3 is 13 residues long. Germline assignment: CDR1 DFQATT and CDR2 SNEGSKA (reference sequence).

This clonotype was counted a few times. The chain employs TRBV2 and TRBJ1-3; possibly TRBD1 for D (5 bases). The CDR3 consists of 16 residues. The germline V gene encodes CDR1 SNHLY and CDR2 FYNNEI. V was trimmed by 7 bases and J by 4 bases, leaving 20 bases between them. CDR3 DNA: TGTGCCAGCACGACGACGACAGCTCAGTTCGGAAACACCATATATTTT. It is translated as CASTTTTAQFGNTIYF.

V usage is TRBV7-9 and J usage is TRBJ2-7; no clear D gene. From germline, CDR1 is SEHNR and CDR2 FQNEAQ (reference sequence). V lost 7 bases and J 7 bases, leaving 14 bases between the germline ends. CDR3 length equals 12 residues. The CDR3 sequence: CASNRPPGEQYF. For the CDR3, the DNA is TGTGCCAGCAACCGACCCCCCGGGGAGCAGTACTTC.

This chain connects TRBV24-1 to TRBJ2-1; D is perhaps TRBD1 (5 bases). This CDR3 is built from 13 residues. The germline V gene encodes CDR1 KGHDR and CDR2 SFDVKD. The V and J ends lost 1 base and 6 bases respectively, with 6 bases between them. CDR3 residues: CATSDFTGNEQFF. The CDR3 DNA sequence: TGTGCCACCAGTGATTTTACAGGCAATGAGCAGTTCTTC.

This chain joins TRBV3-1 and TRBJ1-1, with D unclear. V gave up 3 bases and J gave up 1 base, with 12 bases separating them. The germline CDR1 and CDR2 sequences are LGHDT and YNNKEL (reference sequence). The CDR3 is 15 amino acids. This chain's CDR3 is CASSHPFAGNTEAFF. The CDR3 DNA sequence: TGTGCCAGCAGCCATCCCTTTGCGGGGAACACTGAAGCTTTCTTT.

V is TRBV12-3 or TRBV12-4 and J is TRBJ1-5, with 8 bases matching TRBD1. The J segment lost 3 bases and the V segment lost 2 bases, leaving 3 bases of the junction unmatched. This CDR3 comprises 15 residues. Written as DNA, the CDR3 is TGTGCCAGCAGTTTACAGGGGGCAGCCAATCAGCCCCAGCATTTT. Residues: CASSLQGAANQPQHF.

In this sample, this clonotype turned up once. This chain joins TRBV12-3 or TRBV12-4 and TRBJ1-1; the match to TRBD1 covers 7 bases. V trimming: 7 bases; J trimming: 3 bases; junction bases outside the gene matches: 11. The CDR3 totals 15 residues. The CDR3 DNA reads TGTGCCAGCACCCGAGCATCAGGGGGGGACACTGAAGCTTTCTTT. Translation gives CASTRASGGDTEAFF.

The chain couples TRBV20-1 to TRBJ2-7; 7 bases match TRBD2. V shed 5 bases and J 6 bases; nucleotides not matched to a gene: 19. Germline V lookup: CDR1 DFQATT, CDR2 SNEGSKA (reference sequence). The CDR3 extends over 16 amino acids. The CDR3: CSAWGGSGSRLGEQYF. CDR3 bases: TGCAGTGCTTGGGGGGGGTCAGGGTCTCGTCTGGGCGAGCAGTACTTC.

This clonotype was observed a handful of times. The rearrangement uses TRBV29-1 and TRBJ2-7, with 8 bases fitting TRBD2. With 0 bases clipped from V and 5 bases from J, the junction kept 9 bases outside the gene matches. The CDR3 has 15 amino acids. Germline V gene lookup returns CDR1 SQVTM and CDR2 ANQGSEA. The CDR3 coding sequence is TGCAGCGTTGAAGATCCCGGTAGCGGGGATGACGAGCAGTACTTC. Protein sequence: CSVEDPGSGDDEQYF.

The genes are TRBV20-1 and TRBJ2-2; tentatively, D is TRBD2 (5 bases). Germline loops: CDR1 DFQATT, CDR2 SNEGSKA (reference sequence). There are 13 residues in the CDR3. V was trimmed by 1 base and J by 5 bases, leaving 8 bases between them. CDR3 DNA sequence: TGCAGTGCTAGAGCCCGGGGAACCGGGGAGCTGTTTTTT. This gives the protein CSARARGTGELFF.

The genes are TRBV6-2 or TRBV6-3 and TRBJ2-3, with D perhaps TRBD1 or TRBD2 (5 bases each). V dropped 6 bases and J dropped 4 bases, with 14 bases sitting between them. Per germline, CDR1 MNHEY and CDR2 SVGEGT. The length of the CDR3 is 14 residues. CDR3 in amino acids: CASRIPGLADTQYF. The CDR3 DNA reads as TGTGCCAGCAGAATCCCGGGGCTGGCAGATACGCAGTATTTT.

This clonotype was recorded a few times. The J gene is TRBJ2-3, the V gene TRBV9; D gene uncertain. Germline lookup yields CDR1 SGDLS and CDR2 YYNGEE. Trimming shortened V by 0 bases and J by 3 bases, and 11 bases separated the two germline ends. The CDR3 contains 15 residues. The CDR3 sequence is CASSVVSAATDTQYF. The DNA for the CDR3 is TGTGCCAGCAGCGTAGTCAGTGCAGCGACAGATACGCAGTATTTT.

In its sample, this clonotype was seen a few times. V usage is TRBV5-1 and J usage is TRBJ2-2, with D possibly TRBD1 on 6 matching bases. The germline V gene has CDR1 SGHRS and CDR2 YFSETQ. V gave up 1 base and J gave up 0 bases, with 10 bases separating them. This CDR3 spans 16 amino acids. CDR3 loop: CASSLSGTSNTGELFF. The CDR3 DNA follows: TGCGCCAGCAGCTTGAGTGGGACATCGAACACCGGGGAGCTGTTTTTT. Together with reference TRBV5-1 and TRBJ2-2, the CDR3 gives the full variable domain: KAGVTQTPRYLIKTRGQQVTLSCSPISGHRSVSWYQQTPGQGLQFLFEYFSETQRNKGNFPGRFSGRQFSNSRSEMNVSTLELGDSALYLCASSLSGTSNTGELFFGEGSRLTVL.

This clonotype was observed a handful of times. The chain has TRBV12-3 or TRBV12-4 and TRBJ1-1, with D perhaps TRBD1 (5 bases). The CDR3 sequence is 14 residues long. Trimming took off 3 bases at V and 7 bases at J, with 15 bases between the two ends. CDR3 amino acids: CASSFSRREGEAFF. The CDR3 DNA sequence: TGTGCCAGCAGTTTTTCCCGCAGGGAAGGTGAAGCTTTCTTT.

V gene TRBV29-1 combines with J gene TRBJ2-6, with 11 bases matching TRBD1. Unmatched junction bases numbered 3, after V lost 5 bases and J lost 0 bases. The CDR3 length is 16 residues. Per the germline V gene, CDR1 is SQVTM and CDR2 is ANQGSEA. Written as DNA, the CDR3 is TGCAGCGTTACCGGGACAGGGGGCTCTGGGGCCAACGTCCTGACTTTC. Translated: CSVTGTGGSGANVLTF.

This sequence joins TRBV9 and TRBJ2-5; D gene unclear. There are 14 residues in the CDR3. Between the trimmed V and J ends, which lost 0 bases and 5 bases, there was a span of 11 bases. Germline loops: CDR1 SGDLS, CDR2 YYNGEE. DNA of the CDR3: TGTGCCAGCAGCGTAGGATGGGTGGAGGAGACCCAGTACTTC. Its protein product is CASSVGWVEETQYF.

This clonotype was seen only a few times. This sequence joins TRBV12-3 or TRBV12-4 and TRBJ2-1, with D perhaps matching TRBD2 (6 bases). CDR3 size: 16 residues. Trimming pared 5 bases from V and 7 bases from J, leaving 21 bases between. The chain's CDR3 is CASSALETSIGNEQFF. For the CDR3, the DNA is TGTGCCAGCAGTGCTTTGGAGACTAGTATTGGGAATGAGCAGTTCTTC.